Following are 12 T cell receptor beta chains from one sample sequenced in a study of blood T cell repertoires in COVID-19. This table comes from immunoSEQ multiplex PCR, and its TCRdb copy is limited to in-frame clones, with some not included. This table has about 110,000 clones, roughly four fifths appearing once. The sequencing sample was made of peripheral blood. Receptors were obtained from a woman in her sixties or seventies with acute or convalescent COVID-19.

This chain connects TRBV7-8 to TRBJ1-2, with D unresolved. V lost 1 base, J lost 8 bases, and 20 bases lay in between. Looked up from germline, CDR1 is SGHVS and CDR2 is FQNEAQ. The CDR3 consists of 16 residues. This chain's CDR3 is CASSLVHGAVSRGYTF. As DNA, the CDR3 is TGTGCCAGCAGCTTAGTTCACGGAGCCGTTAGTCGGGGCTACACCTTC.

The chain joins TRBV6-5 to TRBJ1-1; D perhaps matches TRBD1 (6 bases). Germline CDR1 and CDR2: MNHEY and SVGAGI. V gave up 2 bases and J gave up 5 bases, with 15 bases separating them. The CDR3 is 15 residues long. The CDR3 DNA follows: TGTGCCAGCAGTTACGGGGCCAGGGGTGGTACTGAAGCTTTCTTT. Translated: CASSYGARGGTEAFF.

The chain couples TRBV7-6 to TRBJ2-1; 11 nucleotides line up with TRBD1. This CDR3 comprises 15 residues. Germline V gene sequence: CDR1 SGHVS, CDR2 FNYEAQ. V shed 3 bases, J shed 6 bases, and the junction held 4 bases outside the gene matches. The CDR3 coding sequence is TGTGCCAGCAGCTTGGACAGGGGGCGAGTCAATGAGCAGTTCTTC. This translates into CASSLDRGRVNEQFF.

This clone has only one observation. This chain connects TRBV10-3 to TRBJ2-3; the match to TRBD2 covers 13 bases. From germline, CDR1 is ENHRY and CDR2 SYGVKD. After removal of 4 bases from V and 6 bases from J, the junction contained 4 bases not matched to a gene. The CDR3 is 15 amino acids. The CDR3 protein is CAISGLAGGPDTQYF. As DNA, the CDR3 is TGTGCCATCAGTGGACTAGCGGGGGGCCCCGATACGCAGTATTTT.

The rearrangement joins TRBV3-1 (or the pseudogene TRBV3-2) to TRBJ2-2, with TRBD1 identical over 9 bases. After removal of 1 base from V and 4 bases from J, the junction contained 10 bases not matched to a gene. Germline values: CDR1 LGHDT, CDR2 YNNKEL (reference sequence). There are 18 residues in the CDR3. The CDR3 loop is CASSQVWSGQGFTGELFF. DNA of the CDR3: TGTGCCAGCAGCCAAGTTTGGTCGGGACAGGGCTTCACCGGGGAGCTGTTTTTT.

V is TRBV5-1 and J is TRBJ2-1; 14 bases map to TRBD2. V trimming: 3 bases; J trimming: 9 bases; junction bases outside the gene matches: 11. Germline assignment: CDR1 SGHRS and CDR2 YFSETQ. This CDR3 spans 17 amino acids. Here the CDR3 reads CASSSSTGTSGGGEQFF. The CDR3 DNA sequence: TGCGCCAGCAGCTCCTCAACCGGGACTAGCGGGGGTGGTGAGCAGTTCTTC.

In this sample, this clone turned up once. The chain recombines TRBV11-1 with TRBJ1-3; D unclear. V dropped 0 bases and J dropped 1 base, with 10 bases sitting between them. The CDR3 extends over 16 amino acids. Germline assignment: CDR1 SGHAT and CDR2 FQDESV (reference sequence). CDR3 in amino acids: CASSLAVPGSGNTIYF. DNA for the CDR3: TGTGCCAGCAGCTTAGCGGTTCCAGGATCTGGAAACACCATATATTTT.

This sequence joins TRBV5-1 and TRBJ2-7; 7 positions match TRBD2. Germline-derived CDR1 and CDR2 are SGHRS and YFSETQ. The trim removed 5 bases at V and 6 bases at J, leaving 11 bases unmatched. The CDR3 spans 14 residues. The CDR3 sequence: CASRTEGGRGEQYV. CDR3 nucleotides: TGCGCCAGCAGAACCGAGGGAGGGCGCGGCGAGCAGTACGTC.

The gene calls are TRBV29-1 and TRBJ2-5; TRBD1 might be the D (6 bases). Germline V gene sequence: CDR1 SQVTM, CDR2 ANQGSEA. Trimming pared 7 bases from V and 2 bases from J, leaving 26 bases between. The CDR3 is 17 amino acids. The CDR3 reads CSGAISGRGIEQETQYF. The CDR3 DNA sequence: TGCAGCGGTGCCATTTCCGGTAGGGGGATTGAACAAGAGACCCAGTACTTC.

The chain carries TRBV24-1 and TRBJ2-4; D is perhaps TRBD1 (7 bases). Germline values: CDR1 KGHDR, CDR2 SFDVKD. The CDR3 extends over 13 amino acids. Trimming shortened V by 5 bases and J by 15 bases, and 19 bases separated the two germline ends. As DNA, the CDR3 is TGTGCCACCAGTGCGAGCGGCAGGGGGGTATTGTACTTC. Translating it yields CATSASGRGVLYF.

CDR3 protein: CASSGTGGNTEAFF. The CDR3 DNA sequence: TGTGCCAGCAGCGGGACAGGCGGAAACACTGAAGCTTTCTTT. This rearrangement joins TRBV6-5 to TRBJ1-1, with 8 bases lining up with TRBD1. The CDR3 has 14 residues. Per the germline V gene, CDR1 is MNHEY and CDR2 is SVGAGI. The V and J ends lost 6 bases and 2 bases, in that order; junction bases with no gene match: 5.

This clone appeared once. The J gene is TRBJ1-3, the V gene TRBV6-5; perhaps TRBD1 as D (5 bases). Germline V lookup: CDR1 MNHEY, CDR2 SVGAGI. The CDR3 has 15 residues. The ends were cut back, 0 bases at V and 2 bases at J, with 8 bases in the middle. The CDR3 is CASSYSGGTGNTIYF. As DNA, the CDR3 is TGTGCCAGCAGTTACTCGGGGGGGACTGGAAACACCATATATTTT.